The rows below give T cell receptor beta chains drawn from one sample of a study of cytomegalovirus exposure and HLA in healthy donors. TCRdb's copy holds only in-frame clones and misses some; the assay was immunoSEQ multiplex PCR. This table holds 200,000 to 250,000 clones, 76% found once. Sample: PBMCs. The receptors derive from a man younger than 35 in good health and CMV-seronegative. CDR3s include the opening cysteine and the closing phenylalanine or tryptophan. Fields, in order: CDR3 protein, CDR3 DNA, D gene, clone size, J gene, V gene. D genes are given only for firm matches. The listing skips clone size in some rows; elsewhere it reads once, few, many or a size class.

CDR3aa: CASRPRTSGYNEQFF
CDR3nt: TGTGCCAGCAGACCTAGGACTAGCGGATACAATGAGCAGTTCTTC
d_gene: TRBD2
abundance: NA
j_gene: TRBJ2-1
v_gene: TRBV6-1

CDR3aa: CASSPLVGRGTEAFF
CDR3nt: TGTGCCAGCAGCCCCTTGGTCGGGCGGGGCACTGAAGCTTTCTTT
d_gene: NA
abundance: NA
j_gene: TRBJ1-1
v_gene: TRBV11-2

CDR3aa: CASSTDRYNQPQHF
CDR3nt: TGTGCCAGTAGTACAGACAGGTACAATCAGCCCCAGCATTTT
d_gene: NA
abundance: NA
j_gene: TRBJ1-5
v_gene: TRBV19

CDR3aa: CASSLSAYEQYF
CDR3nt: TGTGCCAGCAGTTTATCGGCCTACGAGCAGTACTTC
d_gene: NA
abundance: NA
j_gene: TRBJ2-7
v_gene: TRBV28

CDR3aa: CAISQIGTGGTDTQYF
CDR3nt: TGTGCCATCAGTCAGATTGGGACAGGAGGCACAGATACGCAGTATTTT
d_gene: TRBD1
abundance: NA
j_gene: TRBJ2-3
v_gene: TRBV10-3

CDR3aa: CASSLRGIPYTDTQYF
CDR3nt: TGCGCCAGCAGCTTGAGGGGGATCCCTTACACAGATACGCAGTATTTT
d_gene: NA
abundance: NA
j_gene: TRBJ2-3
v_gene: TRBV5-1

CDR3aa: CASSVSPGQGYYEQYF
CDR3nt: TGTGCCAGCAGCGTTTCCCCCGGACAGGGATACTACGAGCAGTACTTC
d_gene: TRBD1
abundance: NA
j_gene: TRBJ2-7
v_gene: TRBV9

CDR3aa: CASSLAGGNTEAFF
CDR3nt: TGTGCCAGCAGTTTGGCGGGGGGGAACACTGAAGCTTTCTTT
d_gene: NA
abundance: NA
j_gene: TRBJ1-1
v_gene: TRBV27

CDR3aa: CASSLTGDDNSPLHF
CDR3nt: TGCGCCAGCAGCTTGACAGGGGACGATAATTCACCCCTCCACTTT
d_gene: TRBD1
abundance: NA
j_gene: TRBJ1-6
v_gene: TRBV5-1

CDR3aa: CAISGDRVTEAFF
CDR3nt: TGTGCCATCAGTGGGGACAGGGTGACTGAAGCTTTCTTT
d_gene: TRBD1
abundance: few
j_gene: TRBJ1-1
v_gene: TRBV10-3

CDR3aa: CASSEPTGNTEAFF
CDR3nt: TGTGCCAGCAGTGAACCTACAGGGAACACTGAAGCTTTCTTT
d_gene: NA
abundance: few
j_gene: TRBJ1-1
v_gene: TRBV6-1

CDR3aa: CASSLNSVTEAFF
CDR3nt: TGCGCCAGCAGCTTAAATTCGGTCACTGAAGCTTTCTTT
d_gene: NA
abundance: NA
j_gene: TRBJ1-1
v_gene: TRBV5-1

CDR3aa: CASRDRVVTDTQYF
CDR3nt: TGTGCCAGCAGAGACAGGGTAGTCACAGATACGCAGTATTTT
d_gene: TRBD1
abundance: NA
j_gene: TRBJ2-3
v_gene: TRBV2

CDR3aa: CASRSRTGRTDTQYF
CDR3nt: TGCGCCAGCAGATCTCGGACAGGGCGCACAGATACGCAGTATTTT
d_gene: TRBD1
abundance: NA
j_gene: TRBJ2-3
v_gene: TRBV4-1

CDR3aa: CASSVLLAGAPLSVGEQYF
CDR3nt: TGTGCCAGCAGCGTCTTGCTAGCGGGAGCGCCACTATCCGTGGGCGAGCAGTACTTC
d_gene: TRBD2
abundance: NA
j_gene: TRBJ2-7
v_gene: TRBV2

CDR3aa: CAWSETGGTYEQYF
CDR3nt: TGTGCCTGGAGTGAAACAGGGGGCACCTACGAGCAGTACTTC
d_gene: TRBD1
abundance: NA
j_gene: TRBJ2-7
v_gene: TRBV30

CDR3aa: CAISSGRHYNEQFF
CDR3nt: TGTGCCATCAGTAGCGGGAGGCACTACAATGAGCAGTTCTTC
d_gene: TRBD2
abundance: NA
j_gene: TRBJ2-1
v_gene: TRBV10-3

CDR3aa: CASRTANQPQHF
CDR3nt: TGTGCCAGCAGGACAGCAAATCAGCCCCAGCATTTT
d_gene: NA
abundance: NA
j_gene: TRBJ1-5
v_gene: TRBV27

CDR3aa: CASSLDTAQETQYF
CDR3nt: TGCGCCAGCAGCTTGGATACAGCACAAGAGACCCAGTACTTC
d_gene: NA
abundance: few
j_gene: TRBJ2-5
v_gene: TRBV5-1

CDR3aa: CANSRTGDNEQFF
CDR3nt: TGTGCCAACAGCCGGACAGGGGACAATGAGCAGTTCTTC
d_gene: TRBD1
abundance: NA
j_gene: TRBJ2-1
v_gene: TRBV10-3

CDR3aa: CASSLGGSGTRKYF
CDR3nt: TGTGCCAGCAGCTTAGGAGGTAGCGGGACCAGGAAGTATTTT
d_gene: TRBD2
abundance: once
j_gene: TRBJ2-3
v_gene: TRBV11-2

CDR3aa: CASKIPGTVRREQYF
CDR3nt: TGTGCCAGCAAGATCCCAGGGACAGTCCGTAGGGAGCAGTACTTC
d_gene: TRBD1
abundance: once
j_gene: TRBJ2-7
v_gene: TRBV2

CDR3aa: CASSARQIVTGELFF
CDR3nt: TGTGCCAGCAGTGCTAGGCAAATAGTGACCGGGGAGCTGTTTTTT
d_gene: NA
abundance: few
j_gene: TRBJ2-2
v_gene: TRBV25-1

CDR3aa: CASSLTGINEQYF
CDR3nt: TGCGCCAGCAGCTTGACAGGGATCAACGAGCAGTACTTC
d_gene: NA
abundance: NA
j_gene: TRBJ2-7
v_gene: TRBV5-1

CDR3aa: CASSLGVVEEQFF
CDR3nt: TGTGCCAGCAGCTTAGGTGTAGTGGAGGAGCAGTTCTTC
d_gene: NA
abundance: NA
j_gene: TRBJ2-1
v_gene: TRBV7-9

CDR3aa: CASSLVGGNTEAFF
CDR3nt: TGTGCCAGCAGCTTAGTGGGGGGGAACACTGAAGCTTTCTTT
d_gene: NA
abundance: NA
j_gene: TRBJ1-1
v_gene: TRBV7-9

CDR3aa: CSARDYYEQYF
CDR3nt: TGCAGTGCTAGAGACTACTACGAGCAGTACTTC
d_gene: NA
abundance: NA
j_gene: TRBJ2-7
v_gene: TRBV20-1

CDR3aa: CSATGEAGGETQYF
CDR3nt: TGCAGCGCCACCGGGGAAGCGGGAGGGGAGACCCAGTACTTC
d_gene: TRBD2
abundance: few
j_gene: TRBJ2-5
v_gene: TRBV29-1

CDR3aa: CASSFWEDTGELFF
CDR3nt: TGTGCCAGCAGTTTCTGGGAGGACACCGGGGAGCTGTTTTTT
d_gene: NA
abundance: NA
j_gene: TRBJ2-2
v_gene: TRBV28

CDR3aa: CASSPRQLNMNTEAFF
CDR3nt: TGTGCCAGTAGTCCCAGACAGCTAAATATGAACACTGAAGCTTTCTTT
d_gene: NA
abundance: NA
j_gene: TRBJ1-1
v_gene: TRBV19

CDR3aa: CASSVVGGGTEAFF
CDR3nt: TGTGCCAGCAGCGTAGTGGGTGGAGGAACTGAAGCTTTCTTT
d_gene: NA
abundance: NA
j_gene: TRBJ1-1
v_gene: TRBV9

CDR3aa: CASSGPTGESQPQHF
CDR3nt: TGTGCCAGCAGTGGGCCGACAGGGGAAAGTCAGCCCCAGCATTTT
d_gene: TRBD1
abundance: once
j_gene: TRBJ1-5
v_gene: TRBV6-1

CDR3aa: CASSTTGDNSPLHF
CDR3nt: TGTGCCAGCAGTACGACAGGGGATAATTCACCCCTCCACTTT
d_gene: TRBD1
abundance: few
j_gene: TRBJ1-6
v_gene: TRBV28

CDR3aa: CAGGQGNYGYTF
CDR3nt: TGTGCCGGCGGACAGGGGAACTATGGCTACACCTTC
d_gene: TRBD1
abundance: NA
j_gene: TRBJ1-2
v_gene: TRBV30

CDR3aa: CASSSIQGAYNQPQHF
CDR3nt: TGTGCCAGTAGTTCGATACAGGGGGCCTACAATCAGCCCCAGCATTTT
d_gene: TRBD1
abundance: NA
j_gene: TRBJ1-5
v_gene: TRBV19

CDR3aa: CASSSLAGGPAGYEQYF
CDR3nt: TGTGCCAGCAGCTCCCTAGCGGGAGGGCCGGCTGGCTACGAGCAGTACTTC
d_gene: TRBD2
abundance: NA
j_gene: TRBJ2-7
v_gene: TRBV7-6

CDR3aa: CASSQERLSYEQYF
CDR3nt: TGTGCCAGCAGCCAAGAGAGGCTTTCTTACGAGCAGTACTTC
d_gene: NA
abundance: once
j_gene: TRBJ2-7
v_gene: TRBV4-2

CDR3aa: CASSWRAGEKLFF
CDR3nt: TGTGCCAGCAGTTGGAGGGCGGGGGAAAAACTGTTTTTT
d_gene: NA
abundance: NA
j_gene: TRBJ1-4
v_gene: TRBV6-5

CDR3aa: CSSRAGLSYEQYF
CDR3nt: TGTTCCAGCAGAGCAGGCCTCTCCTACGAGCAGTACTTC
d_gene: NA
abundance: NA
j_gene: TRBJ2-7
v_gene: TRBV7-9

CDR3aa: CASSFLGFIGGFPEAFF
CDR3nt: TGTGCCAGCAGCTTTCTGGGGTTTATAGGCGGGTTCCCTGAAGCTTTCTTT
d_gene: NA
abundance: NA
j_gene: TRBJ1-1
v_gene: TRBV5-8

CDR3aa: CASSQSGWTGAFYEQYF
CDR3nt: TGCGCCAGCAGTCAATCGGGGTGGACAGGGGCCTTCTACGAGCAGTACTTC
d_gene: TRBD1
abundance: NA
j_gene: TRBJ2-7
v_gene: TRBV23-1

CDR3aa: CASSLVRGTEAFF
CDR3nt: TGTGCCAGCAGCTTAGTACGGGGAACTGAAGCTTTCTTT
d_gene: NA
abundance: NA
j_gene: TRBJ1-1
v_gene: TRBV11-2

CDR3aa: CASRPGTGLLTGYTF
CDR3nt: TGTGCCAGCAGACCAGGGACAGGGCTTCTGACGGGCTACACCTTC
d_gene: TRBD1
abundance: NA
j_gene: TRBJ1-2
v_gene: TRBV6-5

CDR3aa: CAISGDMFAEQYF
CDR3nt: TGTGCCATCAGTGGGGACATGTTCGCCGAGCAGTACTTC
d_gene: NA
abundance: NA
j_gene: TRBJ2-7
v_gene: TRBV10-3

CDR3aa: CASSYIRGSYEQYF
CDR3nt: TGTGCCAGCAGTTACATAAGGGGTTCCTACGAGCAGTACTTC
d_gene: NA
abundance: NA
j_gene: TRBJ2-7
v_gene: TRBV6-5